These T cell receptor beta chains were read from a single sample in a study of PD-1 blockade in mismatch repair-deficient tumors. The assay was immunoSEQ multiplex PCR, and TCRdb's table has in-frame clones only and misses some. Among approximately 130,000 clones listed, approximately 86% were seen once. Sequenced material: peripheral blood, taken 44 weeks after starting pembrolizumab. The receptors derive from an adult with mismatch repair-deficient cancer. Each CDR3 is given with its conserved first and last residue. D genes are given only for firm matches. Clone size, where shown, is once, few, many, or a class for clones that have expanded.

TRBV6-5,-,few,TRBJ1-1,TGTGCCAGCAGTGGACCTCGAGGCGGCACTGAAGCTTTCTTT,CASSGPRGGTEAFF
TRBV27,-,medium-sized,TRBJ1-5,TGTGCCAGCAGTTTACGAAGAAATCAGCCCCAGCATTTT,CASSLRRNQPQHF
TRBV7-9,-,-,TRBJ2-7,TGTGCCAGCAGCTTAGGGGGCTCTAGTATGTACGAGCAGTACTTC,CASSLGGSSMYEQYF
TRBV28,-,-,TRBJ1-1,TGTGCCAGCAGCCCGGGGGGGGCTGAAGCTTTCTTT,CASSPGGAEAFF
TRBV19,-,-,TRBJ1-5,TGTGCCAGTAAGGATGGACAGACACTTCAGCCCCAGCATTTT,CASKDGQTLQPQHF
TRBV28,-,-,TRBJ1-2,TGTGCCAGCAGAAGGGCCTTGGTGGGGGGAGGCTACACCTTC,CASRRALVGGGYTF
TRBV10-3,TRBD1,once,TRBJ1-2,TGTGCCATCAGTGGGGACAGGGCCCCGAAGGACTATGGCTACACCTTC,CAISGDRAPKDYGYTF
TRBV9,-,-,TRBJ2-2,TGTGCCAGCAGCTCCAGGAGGAGCGGGGAGCTGTTTTTT,CASSSRRSGELFF
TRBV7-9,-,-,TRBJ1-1,TGTGCCAGCAGCTTCCTCTCAGTCCAGAACACTGAAGCTTTCTTT,CASSFLSVQNTEAFF
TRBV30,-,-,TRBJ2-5,TGTGCCTGGAAAGGGGGTGGAGAGACCCAGTACTTC,CAWKGGGETQYF
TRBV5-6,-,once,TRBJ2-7,TGTGCCAGCAGCCCGGGACGGTCCTACGAGCAGTACTTC,CASSPGRSYEQYF
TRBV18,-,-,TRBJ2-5,TGTGCCAGCTCACGGGGGGCAGAGACCCAGTACTTC,CASSRGAETQYF
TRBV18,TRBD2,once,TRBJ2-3,TGTGCCAGCCGGCGGACTAGCGGGAGCATTTGGGAAGATACGCAGTATTTT,CASRRTSGSIWEDTQYF
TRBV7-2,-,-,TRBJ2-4,TGTGCCAGCAGCTCGTCCCGGGACTGGATTCAGTACTTC,CASSSSRDWIQYF
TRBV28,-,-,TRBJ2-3,TGTGCCAGCAGTTTGACTAGCACAGATACGCAGTATTTT,CASSLTSTDTQYF
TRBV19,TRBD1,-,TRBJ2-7,TGTGCCAGTAGTATAACAGGGGGAGGCTACGAGCAGTACTTC,CASSITGGGYEQYF
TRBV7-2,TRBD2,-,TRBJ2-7,TGTGCCAGCAGCTCCAGTAGCGGGAGGTCCTACGAGCAGTACTTC,CASSSSSGRSYEQYF
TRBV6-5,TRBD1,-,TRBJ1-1,TGTGCCAGCAGTTACTCCACAGGGGGTCAGACTGAAGCTTTCTTT,CASSYSTGGQTEAFF
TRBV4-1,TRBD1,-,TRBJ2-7,TGCGCCAGCAGCCAAGGGCCACTTTCGGGACAGGGCTCCTACGAGCAGTACTTC,CASSQGPLSGQGSYEQYF
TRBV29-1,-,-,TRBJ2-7,TGCAGCGTCCCGTCCCCAAAGGGCCTCTACGAGCAGTACTTC,CSVPSPKGLYEQYF
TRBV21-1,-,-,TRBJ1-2,TGTGCCAGCAGCAAAGAAGGGAGGGGACAAGACTATGGCTACACCTTC,CASSKEGRGQDYGYTF
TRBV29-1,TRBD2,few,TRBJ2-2,TGCAGCGTTGAGCCGGGACTTGGGGAAGGTAGCGGGAACGTCGGGGAGCTGTTTTTT,CSVEPGLGEGSGNVGELFF
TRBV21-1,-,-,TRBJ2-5,TGTGCCAGCATCTTGACCCACAGGGTACAGGGAGAGACCCAGTACTTC,CASILTHRVQGETQYF
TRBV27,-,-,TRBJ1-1,TGTGCCAGCAGGCCCCAGGGTTCGACTGAAGCTTTCTTT,CASRPQGSTEAFF
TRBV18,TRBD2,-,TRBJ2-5,TGTGCCAGCTCACCCCCGTCGGGGGGGGAGACCCAGTACTTC,CASSPPSGGETQYF
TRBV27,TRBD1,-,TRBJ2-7,TGTGCCAGCAGTTTCGGGACAGGGGGGATGGAGCAGTACTTC,CASSFGTGGMEQYF
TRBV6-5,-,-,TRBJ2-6,TGTGCCAGCAGTTACTCGGGAGGCTCTGGGGCCAACGTCCTGACTTTC,CASSYSGGSGANVLTF
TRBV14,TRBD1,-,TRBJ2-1,TGTGCCAGCAGCCGCCGGACAGGGGGGAGCTCCTACAATGAGCAGTTCTTC,CASSRRTGGSSYNEQFF
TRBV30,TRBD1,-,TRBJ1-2,TGTGCCTGCCCGACAGGGGATGGCTACACCTTC,CACPTGDGYTF
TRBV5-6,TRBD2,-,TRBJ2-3,TGTGCCAGCAGCGCGGGAGGGACTAGCGGGAGGACAGATACGCAGTATTTT,CASSAGGTSGRTDTQYF
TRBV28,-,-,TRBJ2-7,TGTGCCAGCAGTTTACGCGGACAGAGACCTCGCGAGCAGTACTTC,CASSLRGQRPREQYF
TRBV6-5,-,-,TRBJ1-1,TGTGCCAGCAGTCCAATCAGACGGTTCAACACTGAAGCTTTCTTT,CASSPIRRFNTEAFF
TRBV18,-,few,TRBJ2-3,TGTGCCAGCGCTCATAGGGATACGCAGTATTTT,CASAHRDTQYF
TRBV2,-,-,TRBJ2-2,TGTGCCAGCAGGGGGCGGACCGGGGAGCTGTTTTTT,CASRGRTGELFF
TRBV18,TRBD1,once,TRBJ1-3,TGTGCCAGCTCACCAGGGACAGGGATTTTTGGAAACACCATATATTTT,CASSPGTGIFGNTIYF
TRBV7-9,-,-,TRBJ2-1,TGTGCCAGCAGCCCCCTCGGGAGATACAATGAGCAGTTCTTC,CASSPLGRYNEQFF
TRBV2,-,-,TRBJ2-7,TGTGCCAGCAGTGGGGGGCTCAGCTCCTACGAGCAGTACTTC,CASSGGLSSYEQYF
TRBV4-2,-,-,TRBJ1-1,TGTGCCAGCAGCCAAGATCCCAGGGAGAACACTGAAGCTTTCTTT,CASSQDPRENTEAFF
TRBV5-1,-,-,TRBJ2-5,TGCGCCAGCAGCCCACGAGGAGGGGACGAGACCCAGTACTTC,CASSPRGGDETQYF
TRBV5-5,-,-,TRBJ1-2,TGTGCCAGCAGCTTGAGCAGGGCAGAAAACTATGGCTACACCTTC,CASSLSRAENYGYTF
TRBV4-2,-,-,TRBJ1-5,TGTGCCAGCAGCCAAGTCCACAGGGCGGAGGGTCAGCCCCAGCATTTT,CASSQVHRAEGQPQHF
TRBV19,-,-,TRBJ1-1,TGTGCCAGTACCCCCCGTCACATGAACACTGAAGCTTTCTTT,CASTPRHMNTEAFF
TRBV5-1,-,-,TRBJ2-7,TGCGCCAGCAGTCAATACCAATGGGGGATCGGCGACGAGCAGTACTTC,CASSQYQWGIGDEQYF
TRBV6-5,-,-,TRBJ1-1,TGTGCCAGCAGTTTGGGCAGGAGGAATGAAGCTTTCTTT,CASSLGRRNEAFF